This TCR beta chain is drawn from a study of cytomegalovirus exposure and HLA in healthy donors. Study at large: The roughly 120 validation repertoires and the 666 first-cohort repertoires shared a platform, a later analysis reported.

Trimming took off 4 bases at V and 2 bases at J, with 16 bases between the two ends. Germline V lookup: CDR1 SGHRS, CDR2 YFSETQ. This CDR3 comprises 15 residues. Study outcomes and limitations: Specificity for CMV antigens was confirmed in vitro for a few of the CMV-associated chains. Cytomegalovirus-associated status was assigned to 150 to 200 TCR beta chains.

Assay: immunoSEQ multiplex PCR; the TCRdb copy retains only in-frame clones and omits some. Altogether around 300,000 clones are present, around 87% being singletons, with the ten largest covering around 0.9%. To note about this clone: No antigen is known for it.

The chain links TRBV5-1 to TRBJ2-7; no clear D gene. Sequenced sample: PBMCs. This receptor was taken from a woman aged 18-29 years in good health and CMV-seronegative. The CDR3 reads CASSLRVDGTYEQYF. The CDR3 bases are TGCGCCAGCAGCCTACGCGTTGATGGTACCTACGAGCAGTACTTC.